This record covers a single T cell receptor beta chain. The data derive from a study of CD8 T cells in Susac syndrome. Deletions cut 6 bases from V and 10 bases from J, with 21 bases between. The CDR3 extends over 15 amino acids. An amount of RNA that ranged from roughly 0.45 to 1 ug was reverse transcribed with random hexamers. With immunoSEQ multiplex PCR, TCR beta CDR3 was amplified across 54 Vbeta and 13 Jbeta. MiXCR was run by TCRdb on the immunoSEQ multiplex PCR reads, yielding one entry per CDR3 protein. The sample has about 250,000 distinct CDR3 sequences, 80% to 95% seen once. The sample was CD4+ T cells from PBMCs. The chain joins TRBV12-3 or TRBV12-4 to TRBJ2-2; D tentatively fits TRBD1 or TRBD2 (5 bases each). The TCR was taken from a human donor with multiple sclerosis. The CDR3, as DNA: TGTGCCAGCAGGCCCCCTGGGGGAAGGGTAGTGGAGCTGTTTTTT. It translates to CASRPPGGRVVELFF.